This T cell receptor (beta chain) was sequenced for a study of CD8 T cells in Susac syndrome. TCR beta sequencing was performed on blood CD8+ and CD4+ T cells. Germline CDR1 is SGHTA and CDR2 is FQGNSA. Trimming pared 3 bases from V and 6 bases from J, leaving 8 bases between. This CDR3 is built from 13 residues. Findings and caveats of the study: The TCR sequencing and HLA analysis in the study involved a relatively small number of individuals, as the study acknowledged.

Reverse transcription used about 0.45 to 1 ug RNA and random hexamers. Across 54 Vbeta and 13 Jbeta, immunoSEQ multiplex PCR amplified TCR beta CDR3. TCRdb re-called the immunoSEQ multiplex PCR reads with MiXCR, one entry per CDR3 protein. This table holds around 270,000 distinct CDR3 sequences, 75% to 90% found once. On this clonotype itself: Its antigen is still unknown.

The chain combines TRBV7-2 with TRBJ2-2; D gene unclear. The TCR was taken from a human donor with multiple sclerosis. Material for sequencing was CD8+ T cells from PBMCs. DNA for the CDR3: TGTGCCAGCAGCTTGGACCCTGCCGGGGAGCTGTTTTTT. Translating gives CASSLDPAGELFF.